The next 10 T cell receptor beta chains were all read from a single sample in a study of T cell changes during pregnancy in multiple sclerosis. Profiling relied on immunoSEQ multiplex PCR, and the TCRdb table lists in-frame clones only, not all of them. Of about 28,000 clones in the sample, nearly 90% were seen once. Sequenced material: CD4+ T cells from peripheral blood mononuclear cells, taken in the second trimester of pregnancy. These receptors were obtained from a female donor with multiple sclerosis, enrolled in a pregnancy study.

The chain uses TRBV7-2 and TRBJ2-7; 8 positions agree with TRBD1. V trimming: 5 bases; J trimming: 3 bases; junction bases outside the gene matches: 3. The germline V gene has CDR1 SGHTA and CDR2 FQGNSA. The CDR3 is made up of 13 amino acids. The CDR3 DNA sequence: TGTGCCAGCAGCCCTACAGGGGGCTACGAGCAGTACTTC. This sequence encodes CASSPTGGYEQYF.

The chain has TRBV6-5 and TRBJ2-7; 10 bases map to TRBD1. From germline, CDR1 is MNHEY and CDR2 SVGAGI. With 7 bases clipped from V and 4 bases from J, the junction kept 7 bases outside the gene matches. There are 14 residues in the CDR3. The CDR3 loop is CASKLGQGIYEQYF. The CDR3 coding sequence is TGTGCCAGCAAACTGGGACAGGGGATATACGAGCAGTACTTC.

This clone has a single count. This chain connects TRBV9 to TRBJ2-1; 9 bases agree with TRBD2. CDR3 length equals 16 residues. Germline-derived CDR1 and CDR2 are SGDLS and YYNGEE. V was clipped by 0 bases and J by 2 bases; unmatched bases: 3. For the CDR3, the DNA is TGTGCCAGCAGCGTAGCAGCGGGGGGAACCTACAATGAGCAGTTCTTC. This encodes CASSVAAGGTYNEQFF.

The chain has TRBV7-9 and TRBJ1-4; D possibly corresponds to TRBD1 (5 bases). The germline V gene encodes CDR1 SEHNR and CDR2 FQNEAQ (reference sequence). V lost 5 bases and J lost 5, with 15 bases in between. The CDR3 sequence is 15 residues long. This CDR3 is CASSDRQPPNEKLFF. The CDR3 DNA reads TGTGCCAGCAGCGACAGACAACCTCCGAATGAAAAACTGTTTTTT.

The V gene is TRBV15, the J gene TRBJ2-1; D unresolved. The CDR3 runs to 13 residues. Germline-derived CDR1 and CDR2 are LNHNV and YYDKDF (reference sequence). V was clipped by 0 bases and J by 9 bases, with 9 bases between them. Here the CDR3 DNA reads TGTGCCACCAGCAGAGAGCCGAGGTCTGAGCAGTTCTTC. Its translation: CATSREPRSEQFF.

The V call is TRBV6-5, the J call TRBJ1-4; 8 bases match TRBD1. Per the germline V gene, CDR1 is MNHEY and CDR2 is SVGAGI. The CDR3 has 15 residues. Germline trimming cut 5 bases from V and 5 bases from J; bases unmatched to any gene: 7. The CDR3 bases are TGTGCCAGCAGTACATCCGGGACAGGAAATGAAAAACTGTTTTTT. Protein product: CASSTSGTGNEKLFF.

This sequence joins TRBV7-2 and TRBJ1-6; 9 positions match TRBD1. After removal of 5 bases from V and 6 bases from J, the junction contained 8 bases not matched to a gene. The CDR3 spans 16 residues. Germline V gene data show CDR1 as SGHTA and CDR2 as FQGNSA. CDR3 in amino acids: CASSPTTGGPNSPLHF. DNA for the CDR3: TGTGCCAGCAGCCCGACGACAGGGGGGCCTAATTCACCCCTCCACTTT.

The chain employs TRBV6-1 and TRBJ1-2; D gene unclear. The CDR3 is 13 amino acids. Trimming took 6 bases from V and 14 from J, leaving 22 bases between them. CDR1 and CDR2 from the germline V gene are MNHNS and SASEGT. The CDR3 nucleotides read TGTGCCAGCAGGGGCGCTTTGTGGACTCTTTGGACCTTC. This encodes CASRGALWTLWTF.

V and J are TRBV5-1 and TRBJ1-1; D not resolved. V lost 3 bases and J lost 4, with 13 bases in between. Germline assignment: CDR1 SGHRS and CDR2 YFSETQ. CDR3 length equals 14 residues. CDR3 region: CASSSMGGPTEAFF. CDR3 bases: TGCGCCAGCAGCTCCATGGGAGGACCCACTGAAGCTTTCTTT. The whole variable domain, remainder taken from reference TRBV5-1 and TRBJ1-1, is KAGVTQTPRYLIKTRGQQVTLSCSPISGHRSVSWYQQTPGQGLQFLFEYFSETQRNKGNFPGRFSGRQFSNSRSEMNVSTLELGDSALYLCASSSMGGPTEAFFGQGTRLTVV.

The rearrangement uses TRBV7-2 and TRBJ1-5; D unresolved. The germline CDR1 and CDR2 sequences are SGHTA and FQGNSA. The V gene lost 8 bases and the J gene lost 4 bases, with 12 bases spanning the gap. The length of the CDR3 is 13 residues. Here the CDR3 reads CASQLNFNQPQHF. Written as DNA, the CDR3 is TGTGCCAGCCAACTCAACTTTAATCAGCCCCAGCATTTT.